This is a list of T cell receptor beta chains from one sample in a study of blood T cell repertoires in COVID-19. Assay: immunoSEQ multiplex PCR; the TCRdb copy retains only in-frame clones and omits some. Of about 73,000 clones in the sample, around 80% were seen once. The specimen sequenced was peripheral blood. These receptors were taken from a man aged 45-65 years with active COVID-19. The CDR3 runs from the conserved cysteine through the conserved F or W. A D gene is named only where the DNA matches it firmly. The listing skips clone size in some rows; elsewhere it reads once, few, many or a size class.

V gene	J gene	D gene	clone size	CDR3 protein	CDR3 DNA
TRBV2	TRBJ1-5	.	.	CASSTGLNQPQHF	TGTGCCAGCAGTACAGGGCTCAATCAGCCCCAGCATTTT
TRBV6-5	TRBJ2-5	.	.	CASRGVSQETQYF	TGTGCCAGCAGGGGAGTAAGCCAAGAGACCCAGTACTTC
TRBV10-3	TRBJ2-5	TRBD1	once	CAISEGGQGAGKTQYF	TGTGCCATCAGTGAGGGGGGGCAGGGGGCTGGAAAGACCCAGTACTTC
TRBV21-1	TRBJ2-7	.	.	CASSKECGRGPPGYEQYF	TGTGCCAGCAGCAAAGAGTGCGGCAGGGGGCCCCCCGGCTACGAGCAGTACTTC
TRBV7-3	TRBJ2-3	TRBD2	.	CASSLELAGDTQYF	TGTGCCAGCAGCTTAGAACTAGCGGGAGATACGCAGTATTTT
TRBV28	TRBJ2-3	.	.	CASSFLTRGGLADTQYF	TGTGCCAGCAGTTTCCTTACTAGGGGGGGGTTGGCAGATACGCAGTATTTT
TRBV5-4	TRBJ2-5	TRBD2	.	CASTRGRVGGISQETQYF	TGTGCCAGCACCCGGGGGAGGGTAGGAGGTATAAGCCAAGAGACCCAGTACTTC
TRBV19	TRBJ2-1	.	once	CASSIGQPYNEQFF	TGTGCCAGTAGTATAGGACAGCCATACAATGAGCAGTTCTTC
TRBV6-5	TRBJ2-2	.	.	CASSRSGPGELFF	TGTGCCAGCAGCCGGAGCGGGCCCGGGGAGCTGTTTTTT
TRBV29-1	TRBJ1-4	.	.	CSVDQGGNEKLFF	TGCAGCGTTGATCAGGGCGGTAATGAAAAACTGTTTTTT
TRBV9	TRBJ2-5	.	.	CASSPAPQWETQYF	TGTGCCAGCAGCCCAGCCCCACAGTGGGAGACCCAGTACTTC
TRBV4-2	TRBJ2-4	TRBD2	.	CASSPGVAGGSSAKNIQYF	TGTGCCAGCAGCCCGGGGGTAGCGGGGGGGAGTTCAGCCAAAAACATTCAGTACTTC
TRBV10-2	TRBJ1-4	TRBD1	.	CASRDRGTGDEKLFF	TGCGCCAGCAGAGACCGCGGGACAGGGGATGAAAAACTGTTTTTT
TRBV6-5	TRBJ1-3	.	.	CASGRSGGNTIYF	TGTGCCAGCGGGAGATCGGGAGGAAACACCATATATTTT
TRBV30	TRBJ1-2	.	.	CAWSVQGTVYGYTF	TGTGCCTGGAGTGTGCAGGGGACCGTCTATGGCTACACCTTC
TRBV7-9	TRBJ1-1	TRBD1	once	CASSLGDRRRYTEAFF	TGTGCCAGCAGCTTAGGGGACAGAAGGAGGTACACTGAAGCTTTCTTT
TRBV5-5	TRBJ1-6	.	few	CASCEGPDSPLHF	TGTGCCAGCTGCGAGGGCCCGGATTCACCCCTCCACTTT
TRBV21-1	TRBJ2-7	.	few	CASSREISYEQYF	TGTGCCAGCAGCAGGGAGATCTCCTACGAGCAGTACTTC
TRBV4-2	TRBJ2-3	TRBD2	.	CASSRPASGTRSTDTQYF	TGTGCCAGCAGCCGTCCTGCTTCCGGGACTAGGTCTACAGATACGCAGTATTTT
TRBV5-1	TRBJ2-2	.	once	CASSLGRREELFF	TGCGCCAGCAGCTTGGGGAGACGCGAGGAGCTGTTTTTT
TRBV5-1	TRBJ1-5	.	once	CASSFGGGGFSNQPQHF	TGCGCCAGCAGCTTCGGTGGGGGAGGTTTCTCAAATCAGCCCCAGCATTTT
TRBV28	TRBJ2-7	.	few	CASSNRGSSAYEQYF	TGTGCCAGCAGTAATAGGGGGTCCAGCGCCTACGAGCAGTACTTC
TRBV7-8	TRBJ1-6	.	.	CASSLDRVSPLHF	TGTGCCAGCAGCTTAGACAGGGTCTCACCCCTCCACTTT
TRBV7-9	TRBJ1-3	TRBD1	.	CASSRDTGQGSGNTIYF	TGTGCCAGCAGCCGCGATACAGGACAGGGGTCTGGAAACACCATATATTTT
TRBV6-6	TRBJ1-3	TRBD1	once	CASSYVGQRLGNTIYF	TGTGCCAGCAGTTACGTGGGACAGCGATTAGGAAACACCATATATTTT
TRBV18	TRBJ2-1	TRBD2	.	CASSHPLAGEYNEQFF	TGTGCCAGCTCCCACCCCCTAGCGGGAGAGTACAATGAGCAGTTCTTC
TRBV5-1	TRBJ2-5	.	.	CASSARTDQETQYF	TGCGCCAGCAGCGCCCGGACAGACCAAGAGACCCAGTACTTC
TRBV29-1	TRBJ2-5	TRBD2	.	CSGRASGGPGTQYF	TGCAGCGGGAGGGCTAGCGGGGGGCCGGGGACCCAGTACTTC
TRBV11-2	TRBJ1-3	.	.	CASSLDGSGNTIYF	TGTGCCAGCAGCTTAGACGGCTCTGGAAACACCATATATTTT
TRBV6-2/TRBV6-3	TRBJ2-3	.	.	CASSPLGTPTDTQYF	TGTGCCAGCAGCCCTTTAGGGACTCCCACAGATACGCAGTATTTT
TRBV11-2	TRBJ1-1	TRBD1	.	CASSPPTGGSTEAFF	TGTGCCAGCAGCCCACCGACAGGGGGATCCACTGAAGCTTTCTTT
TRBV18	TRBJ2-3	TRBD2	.	CASFPGLEGSTDTQYF	TGTGCCAGCTTCCCGGGACTAGAGGGAAGCACAGATACGCAGTATTTT
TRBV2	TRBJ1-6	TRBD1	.	CAGRDRGNSPLHF	TGTGCCGGCCGGGACAGGGGGAATTCACCCCTCCACTTT
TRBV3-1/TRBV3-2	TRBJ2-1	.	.	CASKVKERGTYNEQFF	TGTGCCAGCAAAGTCAAAGAACGGGGAACCTACAATGAGCAGTTCTTC